This entry features one TCR beta chain sequence. Its cognate antigen is unknown. The CDR3 runs to 19 residues. V lost 0 bases to trimming and J lost 0 bases, with 15 bases between them. Germline lookup yields CDR1 MRHNA and CDR2 SNTAGT. 5'RACE primed from the constant segment yielded TCR alpha and TCR beta cDNA libraries bearing sample barcodes and UMIs. TCRdb fed the 5' RACE reads into MiXCR, producing one record per CDR3 protein. The repertoire holds 55,000 to 65,000 distinct CDR3 sequences, around a tenth seen once, with 1.2% in the top ten. This sample is drawn from a study of T-cell memory formation after mild COVID-19. On the study more broadly: TCR clusters were mostly confined to one donor each. Study outcomes and limitations: CD4+ bias marked clones expanding day 15 to 37, unlike balanced contracting clones.

Sequenced: PBMCs or a T cell subset sorted from them (not recorded which). This clonotype was obtained from a man aged 18 to 29 who had mild COVID-19 (a few samples of this study predate the infection). Cell type and time point are not known. This chain connects TRBV6-4 to TRBJ1-6; D is uncertain. The CDR3 loop is CASSDSWSLSSSYNSPLHF. The CDR3 region has the DNA TGTGCCAGCAGTGACTCGTGGTCCCTAAGTAGCTCCTATAATTCACCCCTCCACTTT.